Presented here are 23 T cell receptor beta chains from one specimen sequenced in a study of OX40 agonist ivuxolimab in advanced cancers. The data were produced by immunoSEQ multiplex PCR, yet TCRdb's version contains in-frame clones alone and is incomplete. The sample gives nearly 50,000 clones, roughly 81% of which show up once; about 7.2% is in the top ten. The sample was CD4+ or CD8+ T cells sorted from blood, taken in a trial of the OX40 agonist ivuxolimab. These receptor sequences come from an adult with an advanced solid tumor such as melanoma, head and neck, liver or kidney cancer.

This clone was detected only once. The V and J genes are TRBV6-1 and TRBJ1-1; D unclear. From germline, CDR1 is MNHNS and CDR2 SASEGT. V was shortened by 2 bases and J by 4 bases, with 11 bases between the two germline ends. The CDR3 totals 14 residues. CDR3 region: CASSEYGSPTEAFF. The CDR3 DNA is TGTGCCAGCAGTGAATACGGCTCGCCCACTGAAGCTTTCTTT.

The CDR3 loop is CASSIRGTGNYGYTF. The CDR3 DNA sequence: TGTGCCAGTAGTATCAGGGGGACAGGGAACTATGGCTACACCTTC. The chain employs TRBV19 and TRBJ1-2; 9 positions match TRBD1. The CDR3 loop spans 15 amino acids. Germline trimming cut 3 bases from V and 2 bases from J; bases unmatched to any gene: 4. Germline-derived CDR1 and CDR2 are LNHDA and SQIVND (reference sequence).

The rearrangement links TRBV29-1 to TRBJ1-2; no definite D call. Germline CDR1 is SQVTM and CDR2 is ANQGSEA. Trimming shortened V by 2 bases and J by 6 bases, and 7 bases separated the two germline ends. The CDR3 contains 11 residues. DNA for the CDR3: TGCAGCGTTGAAAGTGGGGATGGCTACACCTTC. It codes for CSVESGDGYTF.

As DNA, the CDR3 is TGCGCCAGCAGCACGGGGGGGCAGGGTCGTCCACCCCTCCACTTT. Residues: CASSTGGQGRPPLHF. The rearrangement links TRBV5-1 to TRBJ1-6, with a possible D match to TRBD1 (6 bases). V shed 4 bases and J shed 11 bases, with 19 bases lying between them. Germline lookup yields CDR1 SGHRS and CDR2 YFSETQ. The CDR3 runs to 15 residues. Full variable domain (remainder filled in from reference TRBV5-1 and TRBJ1-6): KAGVTQTPRYLIKTRGQQVTLSCSPISGHRSVSWYQQTPGQGLQFLFEYFSETQRNKGNFPGRFSGRQFSNSRSEMNVSTLELGDSALYLCASSTGGQGRPPLHFGNGTRLTVT.

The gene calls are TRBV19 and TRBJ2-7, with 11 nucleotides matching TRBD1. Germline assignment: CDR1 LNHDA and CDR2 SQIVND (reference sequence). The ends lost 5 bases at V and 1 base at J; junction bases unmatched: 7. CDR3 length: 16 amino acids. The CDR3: CASSALGTGGSYEQYF. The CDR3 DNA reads TGTGCCAGTAGTGCCCTGGGGACAGGGGGTTCCTACGAGCAGTACTTC.

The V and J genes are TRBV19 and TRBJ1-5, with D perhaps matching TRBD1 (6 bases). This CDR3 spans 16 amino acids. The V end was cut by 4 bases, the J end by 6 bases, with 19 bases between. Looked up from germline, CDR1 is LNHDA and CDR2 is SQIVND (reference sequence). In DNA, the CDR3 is TGTGCCAGTAGTAACTTAGGCGGGACATCGACTCAGCCCCAGCATTTT. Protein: CASSNLGGTSTQPQHF.

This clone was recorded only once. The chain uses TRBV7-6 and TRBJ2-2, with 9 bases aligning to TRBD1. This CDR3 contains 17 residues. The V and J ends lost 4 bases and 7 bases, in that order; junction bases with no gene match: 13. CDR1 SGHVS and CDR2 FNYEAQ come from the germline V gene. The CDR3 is CASSYYSGTGIGGELFF. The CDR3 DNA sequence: TGTGCCAGCAGCTACTATTCCGGGACAGGGATAGGCGGGGAGCTGTTTTTT.

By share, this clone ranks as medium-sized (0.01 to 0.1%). CDR3 protein: CSVGVSNTEAFF. CDR3 in DNA: TGCAGCGTTGGTGTGTCTAACACTGAAGCTTTCTTT. The chain joins TRBV29-1 to TRBJ1-1, with D uncertain. The CDR3 is 12 residues long. V was shortened by 4 bases and J by 2 bases, with 8 bases between the two germline ends. Germline CDR1 is SQVTM and CDR2 is ANQGSEA.

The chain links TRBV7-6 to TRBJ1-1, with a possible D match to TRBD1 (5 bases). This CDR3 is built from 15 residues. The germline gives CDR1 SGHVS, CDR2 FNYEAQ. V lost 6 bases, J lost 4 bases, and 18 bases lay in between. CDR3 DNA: TGTGCCAGCAGTCCACCGGCGGGGCTGGGCACTGAAGCTTTCTTT. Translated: CASSPPAGLGTEAFF.

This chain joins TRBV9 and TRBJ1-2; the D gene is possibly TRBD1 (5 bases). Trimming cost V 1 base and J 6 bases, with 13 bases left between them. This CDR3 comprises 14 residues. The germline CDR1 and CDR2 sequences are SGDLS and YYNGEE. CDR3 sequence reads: CASSVQGTSDGYTF. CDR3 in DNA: TGTGCCAGCAGCGTACAGGGTACGTCTGATGGCTACACCTTC. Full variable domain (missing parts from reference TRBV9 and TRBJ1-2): DSGVTQTPKHLITATGQRVTLRCSPRSGDLSVYWYQQSLDQGLQFLIQYYNGEERAKGNILERFSAQQFPDLHSELNLSSLELGDSALYFCASSVQGTSDGYTFGSGTRLTVV.

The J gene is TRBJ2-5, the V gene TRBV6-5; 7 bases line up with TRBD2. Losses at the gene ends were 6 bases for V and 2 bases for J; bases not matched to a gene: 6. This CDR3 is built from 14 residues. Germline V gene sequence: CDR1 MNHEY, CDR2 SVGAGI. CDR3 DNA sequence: TGTGCCAGCAGCCCACTAGCGTTTCAAGAGACCCAGTACTTC. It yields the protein CASSPLAFQETQYF.

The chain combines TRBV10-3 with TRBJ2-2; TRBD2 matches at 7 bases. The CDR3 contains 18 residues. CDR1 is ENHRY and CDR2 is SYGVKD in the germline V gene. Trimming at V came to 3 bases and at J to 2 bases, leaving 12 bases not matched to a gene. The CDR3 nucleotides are TGTGCCATCAGTGACCCGCTTCTAGCGGACCTAAACACCGGGGAGCTGTTTTTT. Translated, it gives CAISDPLLADLNTGELFF.

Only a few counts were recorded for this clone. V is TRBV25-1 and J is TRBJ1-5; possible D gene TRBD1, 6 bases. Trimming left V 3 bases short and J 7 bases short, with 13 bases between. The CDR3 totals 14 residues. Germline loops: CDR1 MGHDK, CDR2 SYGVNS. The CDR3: CASSEGADGQPQHF. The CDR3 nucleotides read TGTGCCAGCAGTGAGGGGGCTGATGGCCAGCCCCAGCATTTT.

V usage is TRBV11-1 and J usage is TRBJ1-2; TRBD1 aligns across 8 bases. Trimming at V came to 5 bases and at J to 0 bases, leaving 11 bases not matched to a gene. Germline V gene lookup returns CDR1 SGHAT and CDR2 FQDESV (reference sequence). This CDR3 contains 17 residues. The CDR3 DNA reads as TGTGCCAGCAGCCGGCGGGACAGGTTTGAGGCTAACTATGGCTACACCTTC. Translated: CASSRRDRFEANYGYTF. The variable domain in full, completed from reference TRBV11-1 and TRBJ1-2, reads EAEVAQSPRYKITEKSQAVAFWCDPISGHATLYWYRQILGQGPELLVQFQDESVVDDSQLPKDRFSAERLKGVDSTLKIQPAELGDSAMYLCASSRRDRFEANYGYTFGSGTRLTVV.

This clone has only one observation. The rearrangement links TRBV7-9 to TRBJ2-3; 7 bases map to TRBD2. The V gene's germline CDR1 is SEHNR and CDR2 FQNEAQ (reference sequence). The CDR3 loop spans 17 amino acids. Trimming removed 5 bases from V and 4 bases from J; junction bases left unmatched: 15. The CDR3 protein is CASSGGASGLGPDTQYF. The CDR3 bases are TGTGCCAGCAGCGGAGGGGCTAGCGGCCTGGGCCCAGATACGCAGTATTTT.

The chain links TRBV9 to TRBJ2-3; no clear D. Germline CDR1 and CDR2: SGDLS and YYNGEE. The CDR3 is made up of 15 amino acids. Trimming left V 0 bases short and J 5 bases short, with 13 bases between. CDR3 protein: CASSVGPALGDTQYF. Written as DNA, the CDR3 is TGTGCCAGCAGCGTAGGTCCTGCTTTGGGAGATACGCAGTATTTT.

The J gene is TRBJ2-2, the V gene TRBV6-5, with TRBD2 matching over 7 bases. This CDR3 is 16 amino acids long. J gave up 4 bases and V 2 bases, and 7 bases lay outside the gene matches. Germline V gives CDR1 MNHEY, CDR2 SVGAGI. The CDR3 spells CASSYSAGDGTGELFF. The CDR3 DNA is TGTGCCAGCAGTTACAGCGCGGGAGATGGCACCGGGGAGCTGTTTTTT.

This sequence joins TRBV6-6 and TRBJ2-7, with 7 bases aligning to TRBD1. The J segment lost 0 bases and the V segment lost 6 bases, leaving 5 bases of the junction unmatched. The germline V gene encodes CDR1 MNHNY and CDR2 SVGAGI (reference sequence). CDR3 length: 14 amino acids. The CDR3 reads CASSAQGHSYEQYF. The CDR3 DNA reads TGTGCCAGCAGCGCACAGGGGCACTCCTACGAGCAGTACTTC.

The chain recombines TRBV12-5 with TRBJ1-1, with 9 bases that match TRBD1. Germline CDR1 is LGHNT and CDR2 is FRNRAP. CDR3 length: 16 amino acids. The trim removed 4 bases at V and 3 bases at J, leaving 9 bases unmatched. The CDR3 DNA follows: TGTGCTAGTGGTTCTTTACAGGGGGCGGTGGACACTGAAGCTTTCTTT. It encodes CASGSLQGAVDTEAFF.

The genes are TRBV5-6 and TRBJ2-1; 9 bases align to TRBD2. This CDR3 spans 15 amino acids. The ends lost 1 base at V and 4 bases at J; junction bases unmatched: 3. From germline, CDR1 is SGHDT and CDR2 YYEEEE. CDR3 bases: TGTGCCAGCAGCTTGCCTAGCGGGATGTACAATGAGCAGTTCTTC. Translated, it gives CASSLPSGMYNEQFF.

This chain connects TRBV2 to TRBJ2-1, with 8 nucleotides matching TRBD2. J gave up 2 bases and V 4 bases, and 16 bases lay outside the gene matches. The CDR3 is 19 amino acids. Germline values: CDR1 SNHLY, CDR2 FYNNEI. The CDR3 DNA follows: TGTGCCAGCAGTGGTGGGCTAGCGGGTCGATCCCAGGCCTACAATGAGCAGTTCTTC. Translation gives CASSGGLAGRSQAYNEQFF. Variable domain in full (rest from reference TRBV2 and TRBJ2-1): EPEVTQTPSHQVTQMGQEVILRCVPISNHLYFYWYRQILGQKVEFLVSFYNNEISEKSEIFDDQFSVERPDGSNFTLKIRSTKLEDSAMYFCASSGGLAGRSQAYNEQFFGPGTRLTVL.

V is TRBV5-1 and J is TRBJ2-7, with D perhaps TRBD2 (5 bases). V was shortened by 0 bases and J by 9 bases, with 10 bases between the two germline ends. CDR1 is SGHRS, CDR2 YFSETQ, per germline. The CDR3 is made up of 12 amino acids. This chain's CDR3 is CASSLGGRGQYF. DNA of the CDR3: TGCGCCAGCAGCTTGGGAGGACGGGGGCAGTACTTC. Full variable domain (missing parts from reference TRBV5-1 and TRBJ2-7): KAGVTQTPRYLIKTRGQQVTLSCSPISGHRSVSWYQQTPGQGLQFLFEYFSETQRNKGNFPGRFSGRQFSNSRSEMNVSTLELGDSALYLCASSLGGRGQYFGPGTRLTVT.

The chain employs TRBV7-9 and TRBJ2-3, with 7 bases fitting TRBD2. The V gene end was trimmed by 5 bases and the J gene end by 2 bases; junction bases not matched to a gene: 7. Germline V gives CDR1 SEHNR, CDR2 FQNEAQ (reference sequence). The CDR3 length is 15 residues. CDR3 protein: CASSLRLANTDTQYF. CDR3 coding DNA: TGTGCCAGCAGCCTGCGACTAGCTAACACAGATACGCAGTATTTT.